The clone carrying this TCR beta chain was seen at least ten times. Time point defined: newly diagnosed GD, antithyroid drugs for less than 3 months. RNA from PBMCs was the source of the TCR library. This specimen comes from a study of regulatory T cells in long-lasting Graves disease. Germline V CDR1 and CDR2: SGHVS, FNYEAQ. Trimming stripped 5 bases from V and 4 bases from J, with 17 bases between. The CDR3 spans 15 residues. Construction of the TCR beta libraries employed iRepertoire HTBI primers in conjunction with Arm-PCR of CDR3 regions. TCRdb reprocessed the multiplex PCR reads with MiXCR, giving one entry per CDR3 protein. The sample holds approximately 270,000 distinct CDR3 sequences, roughly 18% seen once. This sample also belongs to another study, concerning T cells in Graves' hyperthyroidism and ophthalmopathy.

This material consisted of peripheral blood mononuclear cells (PBMCs), taken at new diagnosis, from a patient treated with antithyroid drugs. This chain links TRBV7-6 with TRBJ2-5, with TRBD1 as a possible D gene (5 bases). The receptor comes from a woman aged 25 to 39 with Graves disease. CDR3 protein: CASSPSGSGRETQYF. The CDR3 coding sequence is TGTGCCAGCAGCCCCTCAGGGTCAGGGCGAGAGACCCAGTACTTC. Combining the CDR3 with reference TRBV7-6 and TRBJ2-5 gives the whole variable domain GAGVSQSPRYKVTKRGQDVALRCDPISGHVSLYWYRQALGQGPEFLTYFNYEAQQDKSGLPNDRFSAERPEGSISTLTIQRTEQRDSAMYRCASSPSGSGRETQYFGPGTRLLVL.